This T cell receptor (beta chain) was sequenced during a study of blood T cell repertoires in COVID-19. Study-level information: Sources were T cells, B-cell-depleted T cells, or PBMCs; the material itself was cDNA or gDNA.

Profiling relied on immunoSEQ multiplex PCR, and the TCRdb table lists in-frame clones only, not all of them. The profile shows under 60,000 clones, 65% to 90% of them singletons. This clone appeared a single time. The CDR3 consists of 15 residues. Germline assignment: CDR1 MRHNA and CDR2 SNTAGT. V gave up 0 bases and J gave up 4 bases; unmatched junction bases: 4. V is TRBV6-4 and J is TRBJ1-1, with TRBD1 identical over 8 bases. The receptor was isolated from a human donor in a cohort sampled during active COVID-19. The sequenced sample consisted of peripheral blood. CDR3 protein: CASSDSTGGSTEAFF. As DNA, the CDR3 is TGTGCCAGCAGTGACTCAACAGGGGGTAGCACTGAAGCTTTCTTT.